The 15 T cell receptor beta chains below all came from one sample that was sequenced in a study of cytomegalovirus exposure and HLA in healthy donors. Primers for the PCR totalled 60 Vbeta and 13 Jbeta. Libraries were prepared by immunoSEQ multiplex PCR; TCRdb keeps only in-frame clonotypes and omits some of them. Found here are fewer than 150,000 clones, 70% to 80% of them singletons; the top ten hold around 16%. Sequenced sample: PBMCs. These receptors all stem from a man aged 50-59 years in good health and CMV-seropositive.

The chain joins TRBV2 to TRBJ2-1; 7 bases agree with TRBD2. Per the germline V gene, CDR1 is SNHLY and CDR2 is FYNNEI. The CDR3 loop spans 14 amino acids. The ends lost 7 bases at V and 4 bases at J; junction bases unmatched: 7. CDR3 sequence reads: CASIRSGSYNEQFF. The DNA for the CDR3 is TGTGCCAGCATCCGTAGCGGGTCTTACAATGAGCAGTTCTTC.

This chain joins TRBV5-4 and TRBJ1-1, with D hard to call. The CDR3 sequence is 15 residues long. The V gene lost 0 bases and the J gene lost 0 bases, with 9 bases spanning the gap. Per germline, CDR1 SGHNT and CDR2 YYREEE (reference sequence). The CDR3 region is CASSLGFQMNTEAFF. The CDR3 nucleotides read TGTGCCAGCAGCTTGGGGTTTCAGATGAACACTGAAGCTTTCTTT.

This CDR3 reads CASSANRDRAAQYF. The CDR3 DNA sequence: TGTGCCAGCTCAGCCAACCGGGACAGGGCCGCGCAGTACTTC. This chain links TRBV18 with TRBJ2-7; 9 bases are shared with TRBD1. J lost 9 bases, V lost 5 bases, and 11 bases had no gene match. The germline V gene encodes CDR1 KGHSH and CDR2 LQKENI. This CDR3 is built from 14 residues.

The chain joins TRBV7-6 to TRBJ2-2; D might be TRBD1 (6 bases). The CDR3 loop spans 14 amino acids. Germline CDR1 SGHVS, CDR2 FNYEAQ. V shed 5 bases and J shed 4 bases, with 11 bases lying between them. DNA for the CDR3: TGTGCCAGCAGCCCAGGACAGACCACCGGGGAGCTGTTTTTT. Translated, it gives CASSPGQTTGELFF.

The V call is TRBV6-5, the J call TRBJ2-7; 7 positions match TRBD2. Germline CDR1 and CDR2: MNHEY and SVGAGI. CDR3 size: 15 residues. V shed 3 bases, J shed 2 bases, and the junction held 7 bases outside the gene matches. The CDR3 region has the DNA TGTGCCAGCAGTTATCGTGCGGGGGTCGCCTACGAGCAGTACTTC. Encoded protein: CASSYRAGVAYEQYF.

The rearrangement uses TRBV6-1 and TRBJ1-3; perhaps TRBD1 as D (6 bases). V was shortened by 6 bases and J by 2 bases, with 8 bases between the two germline ends. The length of the CDR3 is 13 residues. The V gene's germline CDR1 is MNHNS and CDR2 SASEGT. This chain's CDR3 is CASRTGPGNTIYF. DNA for the CDR3: TGTGCCAGCAGGACAGGCCCTGGAAACACCATATATTTT.

The chain has TRBV5-1 and TRBJ1-5, with TRBD1 matching over 7 bases. The V and J ends lost 4 bases and 3 bases, in that order; junction bases with no gene match: 7. CDR3 length: 15 amino acids. Germline V CDR1 and CDR2: SGHRS, YFSETQ. CDR3 loop: CASSPQGYNNQPQHF. In DNA form, the CDR3 reads TGCGCCAGCAGCCCACAGGGGTACAACAATCAGCCCCAGCATTTT.

The rearrangement links TRBV7-2 to TRBJ2-5; 15 bases are a match to TRBD2. The J call is uncertain, as TRBJ2-7 better fits the DNA end. The CDR3 loop spans 16 amino acids. Germline CDR1 and CDR2: SGHTA and FQGNSA. The CDR3 loop is CASSPGLAGGPHEQYF. CDR3 sequence (DNA): TGTGCCAGCAGCCCCGGACTAGCGGGAGGGCCTCACGAGCAGTACTTC.

V gene TRBV6-5 combines with J gene TRBJ1-6; D possibly corresponds to TRBD1 (5 bases). Germline-derived CDR1 and CDR2 are MNHEY and SVGAGI. The CDR3 contains 14 residues. V was pared by 3 bases and J by 14 bases, with 17 bases between. Written as DNA, the CDR3 is TGTGCCAGCAGTTATACATTGGGGGGACGGTCCCTCCACTTT. It translates to CASSYTLGGRSLHF.

The chain recombines TRBV21-1 with TRBJ2-2; the tabulated D call, TRBD2, remains unverified against the DNA. TRBV21-1 is a listed pseudogene. There are 17 residues in the CDR3. The CDR3 DNA follows: TGTGCCAGCAGCAACACGGCGGGGGGGCCTAACACCGGGGAGCTGTTTTTT. Encoded protein: CASSNTAGGPNTGELFF.

The V gene is TRBV12-5, the J gene TRBJ1-1; D possibly corresponds to TRBD1 (6 bases). Germline loops: CDR1 LGHNT, CDR2 FRNRAP. This CDR3 region has 15 residues. V shed 6 bases and J shed 1 base, with 15 bases lying between them. CDR3 amino acids: CASGRLSGANTEAFF. The CDR3 DNA reads as TGTGCTAGTGGCCGGCTCTCAGGGGCGAACACTGAAGCTTTCTTT.

The chain employs TRBV7-8 and TRBJ2-3; TRBD2 matches at 10 bases. Germline V CDR1 and CDR2: SGHVS, FQNEAQ. The V and J ends lost 5 bases and 2 bases, in that order; junction bases with no gene match: 7. This CDR3 has 16 residues. The CDR3 is CASSRHSGGTTDTQYF. For the CDR3, the DNA is TGTGCCAGCAGCCGTCATAGCGGGGGGACCACAGATACGCAGTATTTT.

The V gene is TRBV6-6, the J gene TRBJ2-7, with D unclear. This CDR3 comprises 10 residues. The germline V and J ends were trimmed by 5 bases and 5 bases, with 4 bases remaining between them. The V gene's germline CDR1 is MNHNY and CDR2 SVGAGI (reference sequence). The CDR3 protein is CASSGDEQYF. The CDR3 DNA reads as TGTGCCAGCAGTGGAGACGAGCAGTACTTC.

This chain uses TRBV11-3 with TRBJ1-6, with D uncertain. Germline V gene data show CDR1 as SGHNT and CDR2 as YENEEA. Trimming took off 5 bases at V and 3 bases at J, with 11 bases between the two ends. This CDR3 has 15 residues. For the CDR3, the DNA is TGTGCCAGCAGCCCCGAGGGTGGCTATAATTCACCCCTCCACTTT. Its protein product is CASSPEGGYNSPLHF.

CDR3 in DNA: TGCGCCAGCAGCCATAGCCCCAGCTCTTTTACCGGGGAGCTGTTTTTT. Its translation is CASSHSPSSFTGELFF. The J gene is TRBJ2-2, the V gene TRBV4-3; no definite D call. The V and J ends lost 3 bases and 5 bases respectively, with 16 bases between them. The V gene's germline CDR1 is LGHNA and CDR2 YSLEER. This CDR3 comprises 16 residues.